This TCR beta chain was sequenced in a study of circulating CD8 cells and anti-PD-1 response in melanoma. Across the whole study: Response groups: complete/partial responders versus stable/progressive non-responders. Study observations and caveats: At M1, fewer than 7.5% of TRB clonotypes appeared in multiple subsets.

This clonotype is medium-sized (0.01 to 0.1%). The antigen remains unidentified. TCR libraries were prepared from roughly 14 ng of total RNA with the QIAseq Immune Repertoire TCR panel. MiXCR was run by TCRdb on the reads, yielding one entry per CDR3 protein. The table shows 670 or so distinct CDR3 sequences, with around 7% occurring only once. From live CD3+CD8+TCRalphabeta+ cells, four PD-1 and/or TIGIT subsets were sorted. Specimen: CD8+ T cells from PBMCs, collected at baseline or after one month of anti-PD-1 therapy (not recorded which). The receptor comes from a human donor with melanoma.

The CDR3 DNA reads TGCAGCGTTTCTCAGGGCGACTACGAGCAGTACTTC. Its protein product is CSVSQGDYEQYF. The chain recombines TRBV29-1 with TRBJ2-7, with a possible D match to TRBD1 (5 bases). CDR1 is SQVTM, CDR2 ANQGSEA, per germline. The CDR3 loop spans 12 amino acids. V was pared by 5 bases and J by 3 bases, with 11 bases between.